This T cell receptor (beta chain) comes out of a study of tumor and adjacent non-tumor tissue in lung cancer. Study context: Some 4.2 million productive TCRbeta reads were obtained per sample on average. Study-wide results and caveats: Significantly higher TCR diversity was found in tumor than normal lung. Normal lung showed higher cumulative top 100 clone frequency than tumor. Patients with more diverse tumor TCRs had worse survival.

The CDR3 consists of 16 residues. Germline CDR1 is MNHNS and CDR2 is SASEGT. Points on this clonotype: Its matching antigen is unknown. One end of the junction varies from germline; a read error may be responsible.

TCRbeta libraries were built with three rounds of nested PCR, modified from ARM-PCR. TCRdb analysed the multiplex PCR reads with MiXCR anew, one entry per CDR3 protein. The sample shows about 93,000 distinct CDR3 sequences, 67% of them seen only once. No cell sorting was done before RNA was extracted from the tissue. The receptor comes from a man aged 55-75 years with non-small cell lung cancer. Sequencing was carried out using lung tumor tissue. The rearrangement joins TRBV6-1 to TRBJ2-3, with 12 bases lining up with TRBD1. The DNA of the CDR3 is TGTGCCTGCCACAGCGCCGGGACAGGGGGCGCAGATACACAGTATTTT. Protein sequence: CACHSAGTGGADTQYF.